These T cell receptor beta chains were read from a single sample in a study of blood T cell repertoires in COVID-19. Some clones are missing from TCRdb's copy, which holds only in-frame ones; the method was immunoSEQ multiplex PCR. This sample has about 230,000 clones, with 80% to 90% found just once. Source material: PBMCs or T cells enriched from blood (not recorded which). The receptors originated from a woman aged 45-65 years in a cohort exposed to, infected with or recovered from COVID-19 (not recorded which). Each CDR3 is given without its conserved first and last residue. Clone size is not always given. Where it is, it says once, few, many or a class for expanded clones.

J: TRBJ1-2
size: .
V: TRBV30
CDR3: AWEIGGAWGYT

J: TRBJ2-5
size: .
V: TRBV3-1/TRBV3-2
CDR3: ASSSRALTGETQY

J: TRBJ2-7
size: .
V: TRBV20-1
CDR3: SASQGAGSYEQY

J: TRBJ2-4
size: .
V: TRBV3-1/TRBV3-2
CDR3: ASSQVGENIQY

J: TRBJ1-5
size: once
V: TRBV11-2
CDR3: ASSVTGSAQH

J: TRBJ2-3
size: once
V: TRBV19
CDR3: VTRDRASDTQY

J: TRBJ1-2
size: .
V: TRBV5-4
CDR3: ASGRGDYGYT

J: TRBJ2-5
size: once
V: TRBV5-6
CDR3: ASSIRVAQY

J: TRBJ1-1
size: .
V: TRBV5-4
CDR3: ASSLDRGQSEAF

J: TRBJ2-7
size: .
V: TRBV10-3
CDR3: ASGQASSYEQY

J: TRBJ2-1
size: .
V: TRBV12-5
CDR3: ASGLAVATFSYNEQF

J: TRBJ1-2
size: few
V: TRBV6-1
CDR3: ASSESGRYYGYT

J: TRBJ2-3
size: .
V: TRBV24-1
CDR3: ATSGVGGDTQY

J: TRBJ2-2
size: .
V: TRBV12-3/TRBV12-4
CDR3: ASSYFRTGELF

J: TRBJ1-2
size: .
V: TRBV9
CDR3: ASSVDGELYGYT

J: TRBJ2-5
size: once
V: TRBV9
CDR3: ASSAGSSDPAETQY

J: TRBJ1-5
size: .
V: TRBV5-1
CDR3: ASSPGQGTQPQH

J: TRBJ2-3
size: .
V: TRBV5-1
CDR3: ASTSGGISDTQY

J: TRBJ1-2
size: .
V: TRBV19
CDR3: ASSMIPGETYGYT

J: TRBJ1-6
size: .
V: TRBV9
CDR3: ASSARPGDGDSPLH

J: TRBJ1-5
size: .
V: TRBV12-1
CDR3: ASSLLTGDRNQPQH

J: TRBJ2-3
size: .
V: TRBV5-1
CDR3: ASRLGDTQY

J: TRBJ1-6
size: .
V: TRBV7-9
CDR3: ASSPPVAGALH

J: TRBJ1-2
size: .
V: TRBV7-3
CDR3: ASSHTAGEGLNYGYT

J: TRBJ1-5
size: .
V: TRBV19
CDR3: ASSSTRGSNSNQPQH

J: TRBJ2-2
size: .
V: TRBV4-2
CDR3: ASSRTSGTGELF

J: TRBJ1-2
size: .
V: TRBV7-9
CDR3: ASSFPGQGIGGYT

J: TRBJ2-2
size: once
V: TRBV19
CDR3: ASSIGPGGWNTGELF

J: TRBJ2-1
size: .
V: TRBV4-1
CDR3: ASSQVTSGYNEQF

J: TRBJ1-4
size: .
V: TRBV4-1
CDR3: ASSQLGAGKEKLF

J: TRBJ1-4
size: .
V: TRBV28
CDR3: ASSLGGQGAPEKLF

J: TRBJ1-1
size: .
V: TRBV4-2
CDR3: ASSPGTGMNTEAF

J: TRBJ2-7
size: .
V: TRBV20-1
CDR3: SASYTGYPYEQY

J: TRBJ2-2
size: once
V: TRBV21-1
CDR3: ASSTRDRGAGGELF

J: TRBJ1-4
size: .
V: TRBV5-1
CDR3: ASSSDRGRREKLF

J: TRBJ2-7
size: .
V: TRBV18
CDR3: ASSPQGTAYEQY

J: TRBJ2-7
size: .
V: TRBV6-2/TRBV6-3
CDR3: ASSYREGRTNTYEQY

J: TRBJ1-3
size: .
V: TRBV28
CDR3: ASSTKASGNTIY

J: TRBJ1-1
size: .
V: TRBV4-3
CDR3: ASSQARGIGGAF

J: TRBJ1-6
size: .
V: TRBV6-5
CDR3: ASSYSTGLNSPLH